This TCR beta chain was recorded in a study of circulating and synovial CD4+ cells in juvenile arthritis. V dropped 3 bases and J dropped 4; count of bases not matched to a gene: 8. Germline CDR1 is SGHNT and CDR2 is YYREEE (reference sequence). The CDR3 contains 16 residues. Method: immunoSEQ multiplex PCR; TCRdb's copy keeps in-frame clones and lacks some. The sample records 30,000 to 40,000 clones, approximately 93% being singletons. This clone occurred once. V is TRBV5-4 and J is TRBJ2-3; TRBD2 matches 10 bases. Input material: CD4+ T cells from blood. This TCR came from a human donor with juvenile idiopathic arthritis. CDR3 nucleotide sequence: TGTGCCAGCAGCTCCAGGACTAGCGGAAGGGCAGATACGCAGTATTTT. Residues: CASSSRTSGRADTQYF.